This T cell receptor (beta chain) was sequenced during a study of monozygotic twins with inflammatory bowel disease. Researchers used 3500 ng of total RNA for each TCR library. TCRdb reprocessed the 5' RACE reads and stores each CDR3 protein as one record, lacking DNA. This repertoire includes 150,000 to 200,000 distinct CDR3 sequences. The CDR3 is 15 amino acids. Germline lookup yields CDR1 MDHEN and CDR2 SYDVKM. The sequencing sample was made of blood. This chain connects TRBV28 to TRBJ2-7; there is no DNA to check the TCRdb D call of TRBD1. This clonotype was sampled from a human donor with ulcerative colitis or Crohn's disease, or a healthy co-twin of an affected twin (not recorded which). CDR3 residues: CASSQRTGKAYEQYF.